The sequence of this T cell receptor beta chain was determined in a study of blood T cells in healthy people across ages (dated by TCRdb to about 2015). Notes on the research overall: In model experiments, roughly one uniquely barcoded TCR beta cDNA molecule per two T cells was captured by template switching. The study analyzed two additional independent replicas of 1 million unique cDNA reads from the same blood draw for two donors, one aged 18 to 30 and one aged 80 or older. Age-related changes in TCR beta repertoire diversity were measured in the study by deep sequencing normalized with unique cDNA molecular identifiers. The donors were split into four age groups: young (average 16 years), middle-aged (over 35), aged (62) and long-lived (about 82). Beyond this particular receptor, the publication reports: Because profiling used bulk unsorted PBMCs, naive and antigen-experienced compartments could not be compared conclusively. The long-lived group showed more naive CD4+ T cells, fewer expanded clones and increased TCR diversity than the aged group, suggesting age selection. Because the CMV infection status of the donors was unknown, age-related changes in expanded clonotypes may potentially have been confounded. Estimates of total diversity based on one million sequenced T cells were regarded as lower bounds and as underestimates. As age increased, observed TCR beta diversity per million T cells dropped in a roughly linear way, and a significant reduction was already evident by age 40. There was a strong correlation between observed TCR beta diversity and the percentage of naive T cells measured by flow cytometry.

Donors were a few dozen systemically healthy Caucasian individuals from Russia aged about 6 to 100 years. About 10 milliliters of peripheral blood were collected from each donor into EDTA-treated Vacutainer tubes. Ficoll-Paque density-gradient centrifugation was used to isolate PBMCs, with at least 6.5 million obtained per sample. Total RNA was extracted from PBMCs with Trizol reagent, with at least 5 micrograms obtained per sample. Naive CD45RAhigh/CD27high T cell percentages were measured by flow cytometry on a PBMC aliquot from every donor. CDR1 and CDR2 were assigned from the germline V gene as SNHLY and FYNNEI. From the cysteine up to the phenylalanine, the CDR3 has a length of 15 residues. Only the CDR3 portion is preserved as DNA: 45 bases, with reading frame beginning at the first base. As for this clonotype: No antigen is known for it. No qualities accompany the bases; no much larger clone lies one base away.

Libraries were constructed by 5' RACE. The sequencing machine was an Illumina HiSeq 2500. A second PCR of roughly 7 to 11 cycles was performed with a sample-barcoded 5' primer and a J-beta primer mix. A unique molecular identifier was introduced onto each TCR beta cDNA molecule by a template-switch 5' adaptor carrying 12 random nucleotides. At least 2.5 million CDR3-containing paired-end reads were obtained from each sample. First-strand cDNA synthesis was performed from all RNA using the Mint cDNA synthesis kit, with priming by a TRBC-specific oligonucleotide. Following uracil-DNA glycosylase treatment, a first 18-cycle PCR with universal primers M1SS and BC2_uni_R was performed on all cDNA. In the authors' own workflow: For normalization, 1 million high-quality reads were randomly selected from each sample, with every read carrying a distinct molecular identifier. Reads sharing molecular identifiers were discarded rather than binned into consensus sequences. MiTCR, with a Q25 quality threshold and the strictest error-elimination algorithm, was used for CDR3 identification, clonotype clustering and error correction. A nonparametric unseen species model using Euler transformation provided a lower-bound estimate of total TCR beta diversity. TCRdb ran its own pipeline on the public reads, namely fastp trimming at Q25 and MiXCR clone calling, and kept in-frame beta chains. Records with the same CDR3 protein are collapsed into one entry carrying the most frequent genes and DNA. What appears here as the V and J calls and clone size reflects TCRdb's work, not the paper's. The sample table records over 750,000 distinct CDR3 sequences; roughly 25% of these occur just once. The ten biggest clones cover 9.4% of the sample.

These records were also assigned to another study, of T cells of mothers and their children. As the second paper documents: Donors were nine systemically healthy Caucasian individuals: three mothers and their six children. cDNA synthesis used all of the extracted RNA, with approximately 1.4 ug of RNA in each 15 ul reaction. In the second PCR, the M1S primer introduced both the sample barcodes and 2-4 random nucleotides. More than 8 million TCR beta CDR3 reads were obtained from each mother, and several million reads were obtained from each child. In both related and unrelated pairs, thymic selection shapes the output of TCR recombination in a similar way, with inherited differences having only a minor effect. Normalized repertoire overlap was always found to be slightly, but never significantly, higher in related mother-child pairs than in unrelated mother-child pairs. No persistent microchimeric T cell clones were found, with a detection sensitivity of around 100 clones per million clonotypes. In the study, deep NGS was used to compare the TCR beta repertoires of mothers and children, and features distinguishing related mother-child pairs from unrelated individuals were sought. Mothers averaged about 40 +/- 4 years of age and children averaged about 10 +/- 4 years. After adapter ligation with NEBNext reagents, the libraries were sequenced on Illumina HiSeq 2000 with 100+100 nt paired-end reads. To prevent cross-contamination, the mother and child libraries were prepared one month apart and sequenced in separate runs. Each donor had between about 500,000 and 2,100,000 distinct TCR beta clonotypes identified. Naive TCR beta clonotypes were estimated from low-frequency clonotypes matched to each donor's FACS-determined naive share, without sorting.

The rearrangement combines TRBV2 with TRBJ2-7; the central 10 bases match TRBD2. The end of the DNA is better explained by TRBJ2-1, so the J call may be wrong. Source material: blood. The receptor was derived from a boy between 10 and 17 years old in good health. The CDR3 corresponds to CASSEGLAGAGEQFF. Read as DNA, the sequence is TGTGCCAGCAGTGAGGGGCTAGCGGGAGCAGGGGAGCAGTTCTTC.